Presented here are 5 T cell receptor beta chains from one specimen sequenced in a study of blood T cell repertoires in COVID-19. Clones were read by immunoSEQ multiplex PCR, and TCRdb kept only the in-frame ones, dropping some. The table shows 100,000 to 150,000 clones, with more than 85% occurring only once. The source material was peripheral blood. Receptors were obtained from a man aged 50-60 years with active or convalescent COVID-19.

This chain links TRBV28 with TRBJ1-6; maybe TRBD1 (6 bases). Germline loops: CDR1 MDHEN, CDR2 SYDVKM. This CDR3 is 16 amino acids long. V was shortened by 2 bases and J by 9 bases, with 17 bases between the two germline ends. CDR3 in amino acids: CASSLDTTGNASPLHF. CDR3 DNA: TGTGCCAGCAGTTTAGATACTACAGGGAATGCTTCACCCCTCCACTTT.

The V and J genes are TRBV2 and TRBJ2-5; the D gene is possibly TRBD1 (6 bases). There are 13 residues in the CDR3. The V gene's germline CDR1 is SNHLY and CDR2 FYNNEI. V lost 7 bases and J lost 5, with 14 bases in between. CDR3 residues: CASIYRARETQYF. The DNA of the CDR3 is TGTGCCAGCATTTACAGGGCGAGGGAGACCCAGTACTTC.

The chain uses TRBV10-3 and TRBJ2-7; 7 bases align to TRBD2. The CDR3 length is 16 residues. V dropped 0 bases and J dropped 3; count of bases not matched to a gene: 8. From germline, CDR1 is ENHRY and CDR2 SYGVKD. The CDR3 region has the DNA TGTGCCATCAGTGAGTCTGGGGCGGGAGTTTTCTACGAGCAGTACTTC. Its protein product is CAISESGAGVFYEQYF.

The V and J genes are TRBV7-9 and TRBJ2-3; D unclear. Trimming took off 5 bases at V and 2 bases at J, with 11 bases between the two ends. Germline V gene sequence: CDR1 SEHNR, CDR2 FQNEAQ (reference sequence). The CDR3 spans 14 residues. In DNA form, the CDR3 reads TGTGCCAGCAGCCCCACCGGTAACACAGATACGCAGTATTTT. It encodes CASSPTGNTDTQYF. Full variable domain (remainder filled in from reference TRBV7-9 and TRBJ2-3): DTGVSQNPRHKITKRGQNVTFRCDPISEHNRLYWYRQTLGQGPEFLTYFQNEAQLEKSRLLSDRFSAERPKGSFSTLEIQRTEQGDSAMYLCASSPTGNTDTQYFGPGTRLTVL.

The chain has TRBV5-4 and TRBJ2-4; 7 bases are a match to TRBD1. J gave up 6 bases and V 1 base, and 7 bases lay outside the gene matches. Per the germline V gene, CDR1 is SGHNT and CDR2 is YYREEE (reference sequence). The CDR3 runs to 15 residues. The CDR3 reads CASSLWDRELNIQYF. CDR3 sequence (DNA): TGTGCCAGCAGCTTGTGGGACAGAGAACTAAACATTCAGTACTTC.